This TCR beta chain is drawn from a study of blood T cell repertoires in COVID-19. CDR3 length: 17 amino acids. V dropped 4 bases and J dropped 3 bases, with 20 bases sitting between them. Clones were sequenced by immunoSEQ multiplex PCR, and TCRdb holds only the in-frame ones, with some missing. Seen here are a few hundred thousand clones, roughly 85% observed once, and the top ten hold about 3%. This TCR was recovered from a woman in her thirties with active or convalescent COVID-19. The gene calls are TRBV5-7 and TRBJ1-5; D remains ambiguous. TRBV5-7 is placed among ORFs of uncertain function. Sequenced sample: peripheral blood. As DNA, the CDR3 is TGTGCCAGCAGCCCCCACCGCGCGGTGTCCTACAATCAGCCCCAGCATTTT. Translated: CASSPHRAVSYNQPQHF.